The TCR beta chain under discussion was sequenced for a study of T cell responses to AZD1222 COVID-19 vaccine. Study-wide context: Some second doses came at about 4 weeks and others at about 12 weeks; these were pooled.

Study results and caveats: All repertoire sampling was performed exclusively after the peak T cell response. Clonal diversity was possibly underestimated, and the donors were mostly white British, with more females.

The assay was immunoSEQ multiplex PCR, and TCRdb's table has in-frame clones only and misses some. The repertoire holds about 140,000 clones, with less than 95% as singletons. With regard to this clone: Its antigen is unknown.

This CDR3 comprises 15 residues. V shed 5 bases and J 2 bases; nucleotides not matched to a gene: 4. The germline V gene encodes CDR1 SGHDN and CDR2 FVKESK. The starting material was peripheral blood, obtained on day 0 of AZD1222 vaccination. The chain is built from TRBV14 and TRBJ2-7, with TRBD2 matching 12 bases. This sequence was found in an adult in good health. The CDR3 region is CASSFGLAGPYEQYF. The CDR3 DNA follows: TGTGCCAGCAGCTTTGGACTAGCGGGGCCCTACGAGCAGTACTTC.